Listed here is a single TCR beta chain. Its antigen is not known. The data were produced by immunoSEQ multiplex PCR, yet TCRdb's version contains in-frame clones alone and is incomplete. Of 550,000 to 800,000 clones listed, around 74% are singletons. The data are from a study of shared clonotypes between healthy human individuals. Overall study findings and caveats: In several donors, roughly 5.2% of naive CD4 clonotypes appeared in common.

V lost 3 bases and J lost 7, with 10 bases in between. The CDR3 length is 13 residues. Per the germline V gene, CDR1 is SGHNT and CDR2 is YYREEE (reference sequence). The sequence derives from a woman aged 25-40 years in good health. Sequences were obtained from memory CD4+ T cells sorted from blood. Noted subset: CD45RA-negative fraction. The chain combines TRBV5-4 with TRBJ1-4; D remains ambiguous. The CDR3 DNA reads TGTGCCAGCAGCTCCCGCCCGGGTGAAAAACTGTTTTTT. Residues: CASSSRPGEKLFF.